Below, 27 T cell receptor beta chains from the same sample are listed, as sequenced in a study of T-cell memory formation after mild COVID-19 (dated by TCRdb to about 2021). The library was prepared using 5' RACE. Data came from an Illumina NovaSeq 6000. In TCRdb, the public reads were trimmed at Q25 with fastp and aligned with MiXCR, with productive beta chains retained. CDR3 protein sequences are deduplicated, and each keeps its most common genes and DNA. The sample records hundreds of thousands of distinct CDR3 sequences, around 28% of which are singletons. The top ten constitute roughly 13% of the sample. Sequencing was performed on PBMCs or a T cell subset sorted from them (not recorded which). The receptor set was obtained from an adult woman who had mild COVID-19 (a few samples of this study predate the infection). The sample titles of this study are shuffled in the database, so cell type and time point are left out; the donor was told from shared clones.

The CDR3 DNA reads as TGTGCCAGTCAACTAGCGGGAAGAGCATATGAGCAGTTCTTC. Protein: CASQLAGRAYEQFF. V gene TRBV7-2 combines with J gene TRBJ2-1, with 10 nucleotides matching TRBD2. Trimming removed 9 bases from V and 8 bases from J; junction bases left unmatched: 10. The CDR3 extends over 14 amino acids. Germline CDR1 is SGHTA and CDR2 is FQGNSA.

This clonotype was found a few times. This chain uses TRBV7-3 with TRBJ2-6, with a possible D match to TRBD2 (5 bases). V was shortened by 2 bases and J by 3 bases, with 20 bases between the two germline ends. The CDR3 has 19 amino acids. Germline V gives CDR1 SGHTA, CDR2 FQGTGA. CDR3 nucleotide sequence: TGTGCCAGCAGCTTAGGAGACAATGTCGGGGTTTTTGGGGCCAACGTCCTGACTTTC. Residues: CASSLGDNVGVFGANVLTF.

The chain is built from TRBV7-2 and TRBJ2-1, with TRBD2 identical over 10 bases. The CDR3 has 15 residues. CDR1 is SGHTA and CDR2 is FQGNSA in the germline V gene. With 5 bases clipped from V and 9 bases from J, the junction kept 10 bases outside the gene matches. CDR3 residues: CASSPRLAGVLEQFF. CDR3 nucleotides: TGTGCCAGCAGCCCCCGACTAGCGGGTGTCCTTGAGCAGTTCTTC. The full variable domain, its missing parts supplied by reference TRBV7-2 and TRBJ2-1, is GAGVSQSPSNKVTEKGKDVELRCDPISGHTALYWYRQSLGQGLEFLIYFQGNSAPDKSGLPSDRFSAERTGGSVSTLTIQRTQQEDSAVYLCASSPRLAGVLEQFFGPGTRLTVL.

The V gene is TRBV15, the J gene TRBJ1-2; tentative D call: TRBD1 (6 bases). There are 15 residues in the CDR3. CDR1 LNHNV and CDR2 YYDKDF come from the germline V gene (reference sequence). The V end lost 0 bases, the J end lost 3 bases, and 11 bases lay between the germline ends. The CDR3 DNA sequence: TGTGCCACCAGCAGAGATATAGCAGGGGACTATGGCTACACCTTC. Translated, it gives CATSRDIAGDYGYTF.

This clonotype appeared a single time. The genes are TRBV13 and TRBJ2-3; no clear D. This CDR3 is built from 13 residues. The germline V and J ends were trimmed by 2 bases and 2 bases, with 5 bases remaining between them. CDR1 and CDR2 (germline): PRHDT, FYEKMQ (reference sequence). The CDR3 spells CASSLLDTDTQYF. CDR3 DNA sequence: TGTGCCAGCAGCTTACTTGACACAGATACGCAGTATTTT.

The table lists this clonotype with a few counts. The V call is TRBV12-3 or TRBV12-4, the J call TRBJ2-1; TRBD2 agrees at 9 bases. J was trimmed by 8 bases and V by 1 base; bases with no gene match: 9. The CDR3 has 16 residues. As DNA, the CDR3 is TGTGCCAGCAGTTTAGTTCGCGGGGGGGCCACCTATGAGCAGTTCTTC. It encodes CASSLVRGGATYEQFF.

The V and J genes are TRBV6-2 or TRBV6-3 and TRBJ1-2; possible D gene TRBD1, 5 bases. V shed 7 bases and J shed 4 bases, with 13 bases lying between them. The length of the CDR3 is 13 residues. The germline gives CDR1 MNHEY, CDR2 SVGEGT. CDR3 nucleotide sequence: TGTGCCAGCACCCCGGGGGGACTCTATGGCTACACCTTC. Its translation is CASTPGGLYGYTF.

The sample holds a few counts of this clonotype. The CDR3 sequence: CSALPGQGSSPLHF. CDR3 bases: TGCAGTGCTCTCCCGGGACAGGGCAGTTCACCCCTCCACTTT. The chain has TRBV20-1 and TRBJ1-6, with 9 bases identical to TRBD1. CDR1 DFQATT and CDR2 SNEGSKA come from the germline V gene (reference sequence). V was pared by 5 bases and J by 9 bases, with 8 bases of the junction left unmatched. This CDR3 is built from 14 residues.

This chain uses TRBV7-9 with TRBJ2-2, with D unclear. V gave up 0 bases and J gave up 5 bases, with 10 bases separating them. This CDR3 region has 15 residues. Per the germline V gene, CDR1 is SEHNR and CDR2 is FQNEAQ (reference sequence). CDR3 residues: CASSLAGSRTGELFF. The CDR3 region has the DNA TGTGCCAGCAGCTTAGCGGGGTCGAGGACCGGGGAGCTGTTTTTT.

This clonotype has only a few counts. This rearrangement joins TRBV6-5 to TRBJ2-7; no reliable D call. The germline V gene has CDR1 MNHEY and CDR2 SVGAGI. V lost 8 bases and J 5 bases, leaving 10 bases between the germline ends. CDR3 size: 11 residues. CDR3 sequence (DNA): TGTGCCAGCGGCTTACTGGACGAGCAGTACTTC. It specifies CASGLLDEQYF.

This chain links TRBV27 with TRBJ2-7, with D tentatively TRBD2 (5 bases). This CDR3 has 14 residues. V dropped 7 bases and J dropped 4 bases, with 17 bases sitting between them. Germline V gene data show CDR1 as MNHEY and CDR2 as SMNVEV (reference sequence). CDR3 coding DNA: TGTGCCAGCACTCCGATCGCTAGCAGATACGAGCAGTACTTC. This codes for CASTPIASRYEQYF.

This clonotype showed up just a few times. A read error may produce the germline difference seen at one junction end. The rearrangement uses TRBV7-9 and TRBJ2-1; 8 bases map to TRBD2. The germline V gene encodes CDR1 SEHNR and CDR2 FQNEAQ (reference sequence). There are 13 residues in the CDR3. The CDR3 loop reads CASSLSTGTSITF. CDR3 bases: TGTGCCAGCAGCTTGTCAACCGGGACTAGTATAACTTTC.

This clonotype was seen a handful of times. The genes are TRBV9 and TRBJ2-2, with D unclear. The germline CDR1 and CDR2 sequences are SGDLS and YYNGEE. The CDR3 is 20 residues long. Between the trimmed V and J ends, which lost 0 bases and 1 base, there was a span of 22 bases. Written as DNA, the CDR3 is TGTGCCAGCAGCGTAGCTACAAGCTCGCAATTTGACGGGAACACCGGGGAGCTGTTTTTT. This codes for CASSVATSSQFDGNTGELFF.

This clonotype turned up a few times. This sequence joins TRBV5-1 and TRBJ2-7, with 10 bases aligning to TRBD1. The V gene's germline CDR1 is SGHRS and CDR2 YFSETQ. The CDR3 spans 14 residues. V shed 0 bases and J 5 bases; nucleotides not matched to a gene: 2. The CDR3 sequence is CASSLEGQGNEQYF. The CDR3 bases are TGCGCCAGCAGCTTGGAGGGACAGGGGAACGAGCAGTACTTC.

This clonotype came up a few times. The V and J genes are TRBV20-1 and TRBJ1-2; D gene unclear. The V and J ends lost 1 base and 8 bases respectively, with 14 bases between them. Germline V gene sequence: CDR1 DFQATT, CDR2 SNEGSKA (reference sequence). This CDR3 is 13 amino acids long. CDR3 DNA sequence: TGCAGTGCTAGAGTAGGATTAAGGAGGGGCTACACCTTC. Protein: CSARVGLRRGYTF.

The CDR3 coding sequence is TGCGCCAGCAGCTCATCGGGCCCCTCTGGAAACACCATATATTTT. Its protein is CASSSSGPSGNTIYF. The rearrangement links TRBV5-1 to TRBJ1-3; the D is unclear. V was shortened by 3 bases and J by 0 bases, with 10 bases between the two germline ends. This CDR3 comprises 15 residues. CDR1 and CDR2 from the germline V gene are SGHRS and YFSETQ.

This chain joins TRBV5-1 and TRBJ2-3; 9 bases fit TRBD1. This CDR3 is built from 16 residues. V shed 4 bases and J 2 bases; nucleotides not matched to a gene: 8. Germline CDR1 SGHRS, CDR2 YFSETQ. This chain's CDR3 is CASSPDRGLDTDTQYF. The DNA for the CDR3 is TGCGCCAGCAGCCCGGACAGGGGATTAGACACAGATACGCAGTATTTT.

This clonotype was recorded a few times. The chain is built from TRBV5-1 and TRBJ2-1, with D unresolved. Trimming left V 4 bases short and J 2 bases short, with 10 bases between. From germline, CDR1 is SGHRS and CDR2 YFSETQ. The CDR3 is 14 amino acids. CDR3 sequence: CASSPREAYNEQFF. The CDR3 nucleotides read TGCGCCAGCAGCCCGCGAGAGGCCTACAATGAGCAGTTCTTC.

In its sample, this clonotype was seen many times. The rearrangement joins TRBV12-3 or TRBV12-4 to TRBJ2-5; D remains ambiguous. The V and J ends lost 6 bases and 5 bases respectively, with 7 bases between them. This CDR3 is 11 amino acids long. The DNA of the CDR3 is TGTGCCAGCAGCTTCGGGGAGACCCAGTACTTC. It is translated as CASSFGETQYF.

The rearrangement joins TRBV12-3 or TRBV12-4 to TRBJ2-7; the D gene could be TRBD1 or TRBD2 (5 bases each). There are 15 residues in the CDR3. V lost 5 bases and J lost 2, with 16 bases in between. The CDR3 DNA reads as TGTGCCAGCAGTGACTTCGGGGCAGGCGCCTACGAGCAGTACTTC. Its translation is CASSDFGAGAYEQYF.

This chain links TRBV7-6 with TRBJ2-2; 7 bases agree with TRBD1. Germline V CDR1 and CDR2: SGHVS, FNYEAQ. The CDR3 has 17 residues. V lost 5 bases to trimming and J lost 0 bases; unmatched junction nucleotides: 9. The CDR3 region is CASSHYSGTANTGELFF. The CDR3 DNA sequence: TGTGCCAGCAGCCACTATTCCGGGACAGCGAACACCGGGGAGCTGTTTTTT. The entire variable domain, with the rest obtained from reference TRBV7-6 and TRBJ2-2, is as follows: GAGVSQSPRYKVTKRGQDVALRCDPISGHVSLYWYRQALGQGPEFLTYFNYEAQQDKSGLPNDRFSAERPEGSISTLTIQRTEQRDSAMYRCASSHYSGTANTGELFFGEGSRLTVL.

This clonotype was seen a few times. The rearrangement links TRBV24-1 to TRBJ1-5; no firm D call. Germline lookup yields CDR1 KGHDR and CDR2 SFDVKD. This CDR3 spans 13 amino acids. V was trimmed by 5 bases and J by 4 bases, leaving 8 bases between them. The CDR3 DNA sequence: TGTGCCACCAGTGTTTCGGAGAATCAGCCCCAGCATTTT. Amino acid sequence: CATSVSENQPQHF.

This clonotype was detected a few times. CDR3 coding DNA: TGTGCCACCAGTCGGACAGGCACAGATACGCAGTATTTT. Translation: CATSRTGTDTQYF. The chain recombines TRBV24-1 with TRBJ2-3; tentative D call: TRBD1 (6 bases). Germline V CDR1 and CDR2: KGHDR, SFDVKD. V was cut by 6 bases and J by 1 base, with 7 bases left in between. The CDR3 runs 13 residues.

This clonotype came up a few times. The DNA for the CDR3 is TGCAGTGCTAGAGATTCGGGGGGAGTAGGAGATACGCAGTATTTT. This encodes CSARDSGGVGDTQYF. The chain employs TRBV20-1 and TRBJ2-3, with 7 nucleotides matching TRBD2. Germline CDR1 and CDR2: DFQATT and SNEGSKA (reference sequence). V lost 0 bases and J lost 5; bases outside the gene matches: 8. This CDR3 spans 15 amino acids.

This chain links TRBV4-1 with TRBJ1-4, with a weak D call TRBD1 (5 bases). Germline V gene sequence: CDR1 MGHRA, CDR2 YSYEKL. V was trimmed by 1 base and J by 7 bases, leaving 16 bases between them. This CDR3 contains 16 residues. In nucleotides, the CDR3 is TGCGCCAGCAGCCAAGGCTCTTCAGGGACGGGTGAAAAACTGTTTTTT. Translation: CASSQGSSGTGEKLFF.

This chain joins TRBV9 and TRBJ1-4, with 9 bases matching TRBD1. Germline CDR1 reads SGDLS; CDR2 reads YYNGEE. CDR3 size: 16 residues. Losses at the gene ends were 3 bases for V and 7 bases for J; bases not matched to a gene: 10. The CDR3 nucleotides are TGTGCCAGCAGCGGCCGGAGGGGGGACAGGGCTGAAAAACTGTTTTTT. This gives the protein CASSGRRGDRAEKLFF.

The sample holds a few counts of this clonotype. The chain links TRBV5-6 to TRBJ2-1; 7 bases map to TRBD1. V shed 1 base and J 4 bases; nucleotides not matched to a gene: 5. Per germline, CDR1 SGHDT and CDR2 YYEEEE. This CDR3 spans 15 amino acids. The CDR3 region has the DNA TGTGCCAGCAGCTTGTGGTGGACAGGTTACAATGAGCAGTTCTTC. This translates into CASSLWWTGYNEQFF.